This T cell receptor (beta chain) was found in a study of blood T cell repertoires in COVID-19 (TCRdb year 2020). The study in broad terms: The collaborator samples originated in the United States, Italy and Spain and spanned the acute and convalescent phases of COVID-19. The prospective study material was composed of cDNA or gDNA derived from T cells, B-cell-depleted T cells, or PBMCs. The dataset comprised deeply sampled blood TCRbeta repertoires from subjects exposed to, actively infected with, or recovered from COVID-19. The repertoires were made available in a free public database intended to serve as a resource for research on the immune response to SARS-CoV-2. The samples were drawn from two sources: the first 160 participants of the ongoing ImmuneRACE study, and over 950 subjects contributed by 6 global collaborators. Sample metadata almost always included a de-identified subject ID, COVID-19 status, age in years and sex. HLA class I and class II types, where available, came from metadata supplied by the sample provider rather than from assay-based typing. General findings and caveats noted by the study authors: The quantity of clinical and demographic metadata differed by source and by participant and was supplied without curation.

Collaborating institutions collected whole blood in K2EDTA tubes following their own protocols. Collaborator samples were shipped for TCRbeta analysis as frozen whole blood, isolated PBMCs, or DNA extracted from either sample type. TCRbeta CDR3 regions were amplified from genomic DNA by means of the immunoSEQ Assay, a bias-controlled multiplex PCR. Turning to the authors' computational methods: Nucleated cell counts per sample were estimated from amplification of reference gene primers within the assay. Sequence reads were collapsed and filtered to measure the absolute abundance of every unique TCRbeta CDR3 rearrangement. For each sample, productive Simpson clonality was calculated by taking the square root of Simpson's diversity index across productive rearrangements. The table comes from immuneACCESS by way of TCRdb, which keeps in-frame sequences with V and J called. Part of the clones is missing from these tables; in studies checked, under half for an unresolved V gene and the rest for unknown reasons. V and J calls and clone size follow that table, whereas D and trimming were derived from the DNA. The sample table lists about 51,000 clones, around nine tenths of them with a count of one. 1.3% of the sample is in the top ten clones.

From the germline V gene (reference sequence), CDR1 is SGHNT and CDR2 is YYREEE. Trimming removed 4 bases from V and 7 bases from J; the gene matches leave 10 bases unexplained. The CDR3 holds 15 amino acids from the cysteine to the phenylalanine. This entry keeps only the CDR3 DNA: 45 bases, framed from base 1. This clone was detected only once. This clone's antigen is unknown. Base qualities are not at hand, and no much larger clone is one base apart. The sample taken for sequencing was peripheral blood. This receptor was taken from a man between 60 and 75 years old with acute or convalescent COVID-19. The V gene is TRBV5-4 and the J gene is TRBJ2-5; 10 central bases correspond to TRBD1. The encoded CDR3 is CASSLTGGYPGTQYF. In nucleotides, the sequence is TGTGCCAGCAGCCTGACAGGGGGCTACCCGGGGACCCAGTACTTC.